A selection of T cell receptor beta chains follows, all from one sample in a study of T cells in Graves' hyperthyroidism and ophthalmopathy. TCRdb processed the multiplex PCR reads anew with MiXCR; each CDR3 protein has one entry. The data hold some 350,000 distinct CDR3 sequences, with about a fifth observed a single time. Sequenced input: blood. These receptors were collected from a woman between 18 and 29 years old with Graves' hyperthyroidism. Both conserved end residues are part of each CDR3. The order of the fields is D gene, V gene, clone size, J gene, CDR3 DNA, CDR3 protein. D genes are given only for firm matches. Size values are once, few and many counts, or a class for expanded clones, and some rows have none.

NA,TRBV29-1,many,TRBJ1-2,TGCAGCGTTGACGGCCCTGGGGGCTACACCTTC,CSVDGPGGYTF
NA,TRBV12-3/TRBV12-4,few,TRBJ1-2,TGTGCCAGCAGTTTTGGTACCCGGGGCTACACCTTC,CASSFGTRGYTF
NA,TRBV9,many,TRBJ2-5,TGTGCCAGCAGCGTAGGGTCTCGGGAGGGGGCGACCCAGTACTTC,CASSVGSREGATQYF
NA,TRBV20-1,NA,TRBJ2-7,TGCAGTGCTAGGGCGGTTGGGGCATACGAGCAGTACTTC,CSARAVGAYEQYF
TRBD1,TRBV20-1,many,TRBJ1-1,TGCAGTGCTAGAGATGGGGGACAGGGGGACACTGAAGCTTTCTTT,CSARDGGQGDTEAFF
NA,TRBV7-9,many,TRBJ1-5,TGTGCCAGCAGCTCGTTAGACCATTGGATGGCCCAGCATTTT,CASSSLDHWMAQHF
NA,TRBV28,NA,TRBJ2-7,TGTGCCAGCAACACCTACAGAGCTCCCTACGAGCAGTACTTC,CASNTYRAPYEQYF
NA,TRBV13,many,TRBJ1-3,TGTGCCAGCAGCCGGGAAGGGGGTCGAGACACCATATATTTT,CASSREGGRDTIYF
NA,TRBV19,NA,TRBJ2-5,TGTGCCAGTAGTAGGGGGGGGGCTCGAGAGACCCAGTACTTC,CASSRGGARETQYF
NA,TRBV5-1,NA,TRBJ2-7,TGCGCCAGCAGCTGGTCGGGGGCCAGCTACGAGCAGTACTTC,CASSWSGASYEQYF
NA,TRBV7-3,few,TRBJ2-3,TGTGCCAGCAGCGCGACAGGTTCGGATACGCAGTATTTT,CASSATGSDTQYF
NA,TRBV6-2/TRBV6-3,many,TRBJ2-7,TGTGCCAGCAGTTACTCCGATTCGCTCGCCTACGAGCAGTACTTC,CASSYSDSLAYEQYF
TRBD1,TRBV11-2,NA,TRBJ2-7,TGTGCCAGCAGCCGGGACAGGGTAAAGGGCTACGAGCAGTACTTC,CASSRDRVKGYEQYF
TRBD1,TRBV5-1,many,TRBJ1-1,TGCGCCAGCAGCTATGGGACAGGTGGAGCTTTCTTT,CASSYGTGGAFF
NA,TRBV12-3/TRBV12-4,many,TRBJ2-2,TGTGCCAGCAGCCTCGGACGGGGGCACACCGGGGAGCTGTTTTTT,CASSLGRGHTGELFF
TRBD1,TRBV12-3/TRBV12-4,many,TRBJ2-6,TGTGCCAGCAGTTCCGACAGGGCAGCTGGGGCCAACGTCCTGACTTTC,CASSSDRAAGANVLTF
TRBD1,TRBV11-2,NA,TRBJ1-2,TGTGCCAGCAGCTTGGCAGGGGGGCTCGGCTATGGCTACACCTTC,CASSLAGGLGYGYTF
TRBD1,TRBV6-1,NA,TRBJ1-2,TGTGCCACCAAAGACAGGGACTATGGCTACACCTTC,CATKDRDYGYTF
NA,TRBV6-5,many,TRBJ1-2,TGTGCCAGCAGTTACCAGAATGGAAACTATGGCTACACCTTC,CASSYQNGNYGYTF
TRBD1,TRBV19,many,TRBJ2-7,TGTGCCAGTAGTATGGACAGGGATACCTACGAGCAGTACTTC,CASSMDRDTYEQYF
TRBD2,TRBV29-1,NA,TRBJ2-5,TGCAGCGTTCGACTAGCGGGGGGACACAGCGAGACCCAGTACTTC,CSVRLAGGHSETQYF
TRBD2,TRBV6-2/TRBV6-3,many,TRBJ2-6,TGTGCCAGCAGCCCCCCGGGGGGGGAGGCTGGGGCCAACGTCCTGACTTTC,CASSPPGGEAGANVLTF
NA,TRBV12-3/TRBV12-4,many,TRBJ2-7,TGTGCCAGCAGCCAGACGACTAGTCCCGGCGAGCAGTACTTC,CASSQTTSPGEQYF
NA,TRBV30,many,TRBJ1-2,TGTGCCTGGAGTGTAGCCGGGGGCTACACCTTC,CAWSVAGGYTF
TRBD1,TRBV3-1,few,TRBJ1-2,TGTGCCAGCAGCCAAGGCCATACACAGGGGGCTGGCTACACCTTC,CASSQGHTQGAGYTF
TRBD1,TRBV6-5,NA,TRBJ2-5,TGTGCCAGCAGTTACGGGACAGGGGGGATAGAGACCCAGTACTTC,CASSYGTGGIETQYF
TRBD2,TRBV5-1,few,TRBJ2-5,TGCGCCAGCAGCTTGGAGGTTAGCGGGGCCGAGACCCAGTACTTC,CASSLEVSGAETQYF
NA,TRBV20-1,many,TRBJ2-2,TGCAGTGCTAGATTTTATGGAGCGGGCCTGAACACCGGGGAGCTGTTTTTT,CSARFYGAGLNTGELFF
TRBD1,TRBV20-1,many,TRBJ1-1,TGCAGTGCTACCCGGACAGGGGGCTCGAACACTGAAGCTTTCTTT,CSATRTGGSNTEAFF
NA,TRBV28,many,TRBJ2-7,TGTGCCCTGGAGGGCTCCTACGAGCAGTACTTC,CALEGSYEQYF
NA,TRBV20-1,many,TRBJ2-2,TGCAGTGGCGGGGCCTTGAACACCGGGGAGCTGTTTTTT,CSGGALNTGELFF
NA,TRBV7-8,many,TRBJ2-2,TGTGCCAGCAGCCACAGGCGCCCGGGGGAGCTGTTTTTT,CASSHRRPGELFF
TRBD2,TRBV5-8,few,TRBJ2-7,TGTGCCAGCAGCTCCGGGGGGGGGCGCGGAGAGCAGTACTTC,CASSSGGGRGEQYF
NA,TRBV6-2/TRBV6-3,many,TRBJ2-7,TGTGCCAGCGGCAGTACCTCCTACGAGCAGTACTTC,CASGSTSYEQYF
NA,TRBV25-1,many,TRBJ1-1,TGTGCCAGCAGGGGGCAGGGCCTCACTGAAGCTTTCTTT,CASRGQGLTEAFF
NA,TRBV11-2,few,TRBJ2-2,TGTGCCAGCAGCCCAGCCCCAGGGGTCCTCACCGGGGAGCTGTTTTTT,CASSPAPGVLTGELFF
NA,TRBV18,few,TRBJ1-1,TGTGCCAGCGTCAGGACGTACAAGCGAGGTTACACTGAAGCTTTCTTT,CASVRTYKRGYTEAFF
NA,TRBV10-2,NA,TRBJ1-2,TGCGCCAGCACCGCCGGGTCAGGGTTCGGCTACACCTTC,CASTAGSGFGYTF
TRBD1,TRBV11-2,NA,TRBJ2-7,TGTGCCAGCAGCCCGCTAGACAGGGAATCTCTCGGCGAGCAGTACTTC,CASSPLDRESLGEQYF
NA,TRBV20-1,many,TRBJ1-5,TGCAGTGCCCACTTGGGGGGGGTGGATCAGCCCCAGCATTTT,CSAHLGGVDQPQHF